This entry is about one TCR beta chain. An amount of RNA that ranged from roughly 0.5 to 1 ug was reverse transcribed with random hexamers. TCRdb used MiXCR to reprocess the immunoSEQ multiplex PCR reads, holding one entry per CDR3 protein. The data hold 70,000 to 95,000 distinct CDR3 sequences, with approximately 95% observed a single time. The CDR3 has 12 amino acids. Germline V lookup: CDR1 SQVTM, CDR2 ANQGSEA. V lost 3 bases, J lost 0 bases, and 6 bases lay in between. This sample stems from a study of CD8 T cells in Susac syndrome. The sample was CD8+ T cells from PBMCs. This sequence was found in a human donor with Susac syndrome. The rearrangement joins TRBV29-1 to TRBJ2-7; D is unresolved. The CDR3 reads CSVDEGSYEQYF. For the CDR3, the DNA is TGCAGCGTTGATGAAGGCTCCTACGAGCAGTACTTC.